Here is one T cell receptor beta chain with its context. The TCRbeta library was prepared with unique molecular identifiers. One entry per CDR3 protein, called by TCRdb with MiXCR from the PCR reads. Of 500,000 or so distinct CDR3 sequences listed, approximately 32% are singletons. Germline CDR1 reads LNHNV; CDR2 reads YYDKDF (reference sequence). V lost 4 bases, J lost 9 bases, and 15 bases stayed unmatched. The CDR3 covers 15 residues. The sample originates from a study of T-cell reconstitution after alpha-beta-depleted transplantation in children. The source is a human donor who donated a stem cell graft to a child with aplastic anemia. This chain connects TRBV15 to TRBJ2-7; 7 nucleotides agree with TRBD1. The material was PBMCs from the stem cell graft donor, obtained from the stem cell graft. CDR3 bases: TGTGCCACCAGCATTAAGGGGCAGGGGGAATCAGGGCAGTACTTC. Its protein is CATSIKGQGESGQYF. The full variable domain, in which reference TRBV15 and TRBJ2-7 provide the parts outside the CDR3, is DAMVIQNPRYQVTQFGKPVTLSCSQTLNHNVMYWYQQKSSQAPKLLFHYYDKDFNNEADTPDNFQSRRPNTSFCFLDIRSPGLGDTAMYLCATSIKGQGESGQYFGPGTRLTVT.